What follows are 13 T cell receptor beta chains derived from one specimen sequenced in a study of T cells in Graves' hyperthyroidism and ophthalmopathy. Amplification of TCR beta CDR3 regions was performed using RNA transcripts as template. The HTBI primer set served for first-round RT-PCR of the TCR CDR3. TCRdb passed the multiplex PCR reads through MiXCR, listing each CDR3 protein once. The sample holds 450,000 to 700,000 distinct CDR3 sequences; 40% to 55% are singletons and the top ten take roughly 19%. The sample taken for sequencing was peripheral blood or thyroid tissue (not recorded which). These TCRs come from an adult woman with Graves' disease, either hyperthyroidism or ophthalmopathy (not recorded which).

The genes are TRBV12-3 or TRBV12-4 and TRBJ1-2, with 7 bases that match TRBD1. V shed 6 bases, J shed 8 bases, and the junction held 9 bases outside the gene matches. The CDR3 has 13 residues. In DNA, the CDR3 is TGTGCCAGCAGACGACCGGGACAGTCCGGCTACACCTTC. Translating gives CASRRPGQSGYTF.

This clonotype was seen ten or more times. V gene TRBV9 combines with J gene TRBJ1-5, with D perhaps TRBD1 (6 bases). The CDR3 runs 14 residues. Germline assignment: CDR1 SGDLS and CDR2 YYNGEE. Trimming cost V 3 bases and J 5 bases, with 12 bases left between them. In nucleotides, the CDR3 is TGTGCCAGCAGCGCCCGGGACACCTATCAGCCCCAGCATTTT. This sequence encodes CASSARDTYQPQHF.

The J gene is TRBJ1-2, the V gene TRBV6-1; tentative D call: TRBD1 (5 bases). Germline lookup yields CDR1 MNHNS and CDR2 SASEGT. V dropped 5 bases and J dropped 4 bases, with 11 bases sitting between them. The CDR3 spans 13 residues. CDR3 residues: CASSQLQVYGYTF. CDR3 bases: TGTGCCAGCAGTCAACTACAGGTCTATGGCTACACCTTC.

J is TRBJ2-5 and V is TRBV11-2; possible D gene TRBD2, 5 bases. CDR3 size: 14 residues. Per the germline V gene, CDR1 is SGHAT and CDR2 is FQNNGV. Trimming took off 3 bases at V and 4 bases at J, with 12 bases between the two ends. CDR3 residues: CASSLGERGETQYF. The CDR3 nucleotides read TGTGCCAGCAGCTTGGGCGAACGGGGAGAGACCCAGTACTTC.

This clonotype was detected many times. The genes are TRBV28 and TRBJ1-6; the D is unclear. Germline V gene sequence: CDR1 MDHEN, CDR2 SYDVKM. With 4 bases removed from V and 13 bases from J, the gap between germline ends came to 11 bases. CDR3 length: 12 amino acids. The CDR3 here is CASSSPTNPLHF. In nucleotides, the CDR3 is TGTGCCAGCAGTTCACCAACTAATCCCCTCCACTTT.

This clonotype has ten or more counts. This chain links TRBV24-1 with TRBJ1-1; no clear D. The V gene's germline CDR1 is KGHDR and CDR2 SFDVKD. V lost 4 bases and J 8 bases, leaving 10 bases between the germline ends. This CDR3 spans 12 amino acids. CDR3 coding DNA: TGTGCCACCAGTGACTCCTCTAGGGAAGCTTTCTTT. Amino acids: CATSDSSREAFF.

This clonotype was detected ten times or more. The rearrangement joins TRBV6-1 to TRBJ2-7; 7 nucleotides align to TRBD1. CDR1 is MNHNS, CDR2 SASEGT, per germline. The CDR3 covers 15 residues. V lost 3 bases, J lost 2 bases, and 7 bases stayed unmatched. In DNA, the CDR3 is TGTGCCAGCAGTGATCGACAGGGCCCTACCTACGAGCAGTACTTC. Residues: CASSDRQGPTYEQYF.

The chain couples TRBV15 to TRBJ1-1; D not certain. V was shortened by 1 base and J by 5 bases, with 11 bases between the two germline ends. Germline V gives CDR1 LNHNV, CDR2 YYDKDF (reference sequence). The CDR3 is 14 residues long. CDR3 region: CATSRGGGRTEAFF. Here the CDR3 DNA reads TGTGCCACCAGCAGAGGGGGAGGAAGAACTGAAGCTTTCTTT.

This clonotype was observed many times. The J gene is TRBJ1-5, the V gene TRBV7-2; D is undetermined. This CDR3 has 13 residues. The V end lost 3 bases, the J end lost 10 bases, and 13 bases lay between the germline ends. CDR1 is SGHTA, CDR2 FQGNSA, per germline. CDR3 sequence reads: CASSLGRDLPQHF. CDR3 DNA: TGTGCCAGCAGCTTGGGCCGAGATCTACCCCAGCATTTT.

This clonotype occurred many times. V is TRBV7-9 and J is TRBJ1-1; D might be TRBD1 (5 bases). The germline CDR1 and CDR2 sequences are SEHNR and FQNEAQ (reference sequence). Trimming shortened V by 6 bases and J by 4 bases, and 18 bases separated the two germline ends. This CDR3 contains 15 residues. CDR3 region: CASRGPVGGVTEAFF. CDR3 DNA sequence: TGTGCCAGCAGGGGGCCAGTGGGGGGGGTCACTGAAGCTTTCTTT.

The rearrangement links TRBV7-8 to TRBJ2-7, with a tentative D call TRBD2 (5 bases). In germline, CDR1 is SGHVS, CDR2 FQNEAQ. V lost 8 bases to trimming and J lost 2 bases, with 7 bases between them. This CDR3 has 11 residues. CDR3 sequence (DNA): TGTGCCAGCGGGAGTCCCTACGAGCAGTACTTC. Amino acids: CASGSPYEQYF. The whole variable domain, filled in from reference TRBV7-8 and TRBJ2-7, reads GAGVSQSPRYKVAKRGQDVALRCDPISGHVSLFWYQQALGQGPEFLTYFQNEAQLDKSGLPSDRFFAERPEGSVSTLKIQRTQQEDSAVYLCASGSPYEQYFGPGTRLTVT.

At least ten counts were recorded for this clonotype. The V gene is TRBV19, the J gene TRBJ1-1; D is uncertain. Germline CDR1 and CDR2: LNHDA and SQIVND (reference sequence). V was clipped by 3 bases and J by 1 base, with 6 bases between them. The CDR3 runs to 13 residues. CDR3 loop: CASSIGRNTEAFF. In DNA form, the CDR3 reads TGTGCCAGTAGTATCGGGAGGAACACTGAAGCTTTCTTT.

Concerning this clonotype itself: A much larger clone lies a single base off, so this may be a read error. The chain links TRBV10-3 to TRBJ2-7; D unclear. V gave up 6 bases and J gave up 2 bases, with 23 bases separating them. The germline V gene has CDR1 ENHRY and CDR2 SYGVKD. The CDR3 has 17 residues. CDR3 coding DNA: TGTGCCATCAGCCCCCGGGCAGCTACGTACCCCCCCTACGAGCAGTACTTC. Protein: CAISPRAATYPPYEQYF.